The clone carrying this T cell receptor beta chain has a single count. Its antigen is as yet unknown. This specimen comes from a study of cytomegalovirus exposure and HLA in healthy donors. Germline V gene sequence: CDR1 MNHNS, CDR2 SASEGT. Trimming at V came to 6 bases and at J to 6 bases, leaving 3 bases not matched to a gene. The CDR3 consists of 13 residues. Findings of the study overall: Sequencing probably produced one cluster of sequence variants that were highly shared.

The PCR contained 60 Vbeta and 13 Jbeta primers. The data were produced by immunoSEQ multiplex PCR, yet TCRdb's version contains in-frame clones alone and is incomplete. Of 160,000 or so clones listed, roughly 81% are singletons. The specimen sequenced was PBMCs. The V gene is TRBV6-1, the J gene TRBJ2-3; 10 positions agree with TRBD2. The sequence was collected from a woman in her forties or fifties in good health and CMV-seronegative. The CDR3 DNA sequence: TGTGCCAGCAGAAGTAGCGGGAGGGATACGCAGTATTTT. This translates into CASRSSGRDTQYF.